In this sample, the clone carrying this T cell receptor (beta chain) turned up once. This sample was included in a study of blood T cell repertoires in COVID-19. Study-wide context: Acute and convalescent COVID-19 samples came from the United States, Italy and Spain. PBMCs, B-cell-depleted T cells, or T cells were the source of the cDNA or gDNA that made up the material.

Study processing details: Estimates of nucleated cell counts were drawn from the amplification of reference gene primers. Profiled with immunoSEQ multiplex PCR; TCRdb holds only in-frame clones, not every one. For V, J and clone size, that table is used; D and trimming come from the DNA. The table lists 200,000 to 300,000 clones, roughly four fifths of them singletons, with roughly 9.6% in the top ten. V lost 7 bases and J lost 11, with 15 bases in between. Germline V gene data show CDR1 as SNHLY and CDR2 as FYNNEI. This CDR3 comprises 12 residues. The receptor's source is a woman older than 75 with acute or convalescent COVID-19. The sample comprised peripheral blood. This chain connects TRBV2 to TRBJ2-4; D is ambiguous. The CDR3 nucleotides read TGTGCCAGCAAGAAGCATTTCCCATTTCAGTACTTC. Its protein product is CASKKHFPFQYF.